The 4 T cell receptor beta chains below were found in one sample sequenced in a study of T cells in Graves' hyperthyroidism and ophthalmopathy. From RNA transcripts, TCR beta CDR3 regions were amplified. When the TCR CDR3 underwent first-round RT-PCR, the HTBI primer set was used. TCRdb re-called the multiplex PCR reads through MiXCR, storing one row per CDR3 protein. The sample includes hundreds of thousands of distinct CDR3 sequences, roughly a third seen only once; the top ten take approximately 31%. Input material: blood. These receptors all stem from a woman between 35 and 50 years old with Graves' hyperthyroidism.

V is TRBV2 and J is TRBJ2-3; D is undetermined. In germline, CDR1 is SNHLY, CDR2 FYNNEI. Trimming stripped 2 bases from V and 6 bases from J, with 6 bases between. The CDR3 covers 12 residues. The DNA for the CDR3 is TGTGCCAGCAGTGAATTCCTGGATACGCAGTATTTT. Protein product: CASSEFLDTQYF. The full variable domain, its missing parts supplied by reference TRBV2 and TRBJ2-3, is EPEVTQTPSHQVTQMGQEVILRCVPISNHLYFYWYRQILGQKVEFLVSFYNNEISEKSEIFDDQFSVERPDGSNFTLKIRSTKLEDSAMYFCASSEFLDTQYFGPGTRLTVL.

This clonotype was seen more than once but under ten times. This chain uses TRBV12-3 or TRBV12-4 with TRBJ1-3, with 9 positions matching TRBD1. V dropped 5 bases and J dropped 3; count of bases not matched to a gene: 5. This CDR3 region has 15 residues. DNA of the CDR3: TGTGCCAGCAGTGGGACAGGGCATGTTGGAAACACCATATATTTT. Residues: CASSGTGHVGNTIYF.

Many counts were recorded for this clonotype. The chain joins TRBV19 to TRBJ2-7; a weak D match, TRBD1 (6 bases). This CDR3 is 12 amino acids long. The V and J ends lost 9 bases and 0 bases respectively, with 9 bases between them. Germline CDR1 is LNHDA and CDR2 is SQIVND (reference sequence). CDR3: CASTGFSYEQYF. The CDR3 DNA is TGTGCCAGCACAGGGTTCTCCTACGAGCAGTACTTC.

The CDR3 spells CASSLKRGGQDSYEQYF. For the CDR3, the DNA is TGTGCCAGCAGCTTAAAACGCGGGGGACAGGACTCCTACGAGCAGTACTTC. The chain links TRBV7-2 to TRBJ2-7; TRBD1 might be the D (8 bases). V lost 2 bases, J lost 0 bases, and 17 bases lay in between. The length of the CDR3 is 17 residues. Germline V CDR1 and CDR2: SGHTA, FQGNSA.